The T cell receptor (delta chain) described here comes from a study of Vδ1+ human thymocytes. Study-level findings and limits: Thymic TRG and TRD repertoires appeared highly polyclonal, with Gaussian CDR3 length distributions.

The template was reverse-transcribed extracted RNA. Multiplex PCR used pooled V-gene forward primers and a constant-region reverse primer to amplify CDR3s. TCRdb called clones from the multiplex PCR reads again using CATT. The sample holds about 55,000 delta-chain clones; around a sixth are singletons and the top ten take under 0.6%. Germline V gene sequence: CDR1 TSWWSYY, CDR2 QGS. Germline trimming cut 5 bases from V and 3 bases from J; bases unmatched to any gene: 17. CDR3 size: 18 residues. This clone showed up just once. Antigen unknown. The sample contains more than one DNA sequence encoding this CDR3.

This clonotype was obtained from a boy under three years old who had congenital heart surgery. The chain combines TRDV1 with TRDJ1; TRDD3 aligns across 8 bases. What was sequenced was Vdelta1+ gamma-delta thymocytes from the thymus. The subset here: FACS-sorted CD3+ TCRalphabeta- TCRVdelta1+ TCRVdelta2- thymocytes. The CDR3 reads CALGPHQVLGDRPDKLIF. The CDR3 DNA reads as TGTGCTCTTGGGCCGCACCAAGTATTGGGGGATCGGCCCGATAAACTCATCTTT.